This T cell receptor beta chain was sequenced during a study of identical twins. Unique molecular identifiers were present on the cDNA, and a universal primer site came from template switching. TCRdb reanalysed the 5' RACE reads using MiXCR and keeps one entry per CDR3 protein. The table records 450,000 to 500,000 distinct CDR3 sequences, 13% to 15% of them present only once. The CDR3 consists of 13 residues. V lost 1 base and J 4 bases, leaving 10 bases between the germline ends. Germline CDR1 DFQATT, CDR2 SNEGSKA (reference sequence). This sample also belongs to another study, concerning yellow fever vaccine responses in identical twins.

This rearrangement joins TRBV20-1 to TRBJ1-1; D remains ambiguous. The clonotype was recovered from a woman in her late teens or twenties in good health. Sample: CD4+ T cells sorted from blood. The CDR3 DNA follows: TGCAGTGCTAGAGTTAACAGTGGCACTGAAGCTTTCTTT. Its translation is CSARVNSGTEAFF.